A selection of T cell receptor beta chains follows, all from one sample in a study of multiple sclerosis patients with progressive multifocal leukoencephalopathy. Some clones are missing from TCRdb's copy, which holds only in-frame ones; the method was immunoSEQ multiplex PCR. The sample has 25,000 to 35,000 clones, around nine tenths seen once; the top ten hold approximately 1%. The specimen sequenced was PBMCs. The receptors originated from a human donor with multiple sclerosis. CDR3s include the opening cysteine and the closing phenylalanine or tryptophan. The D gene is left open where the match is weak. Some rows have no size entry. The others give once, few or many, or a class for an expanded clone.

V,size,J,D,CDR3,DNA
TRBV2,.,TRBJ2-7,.,CASSTLEEQYF,TGTGCCAGCAGTACCCTCGAGGAGCAGTACTTC
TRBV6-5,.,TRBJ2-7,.,CASSYWGPSLEQYF,TGTGCCAGCAGTTACTGGGGACCTAGCCTCGAGCAGTACTTC
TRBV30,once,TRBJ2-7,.,CAWSPGRGSYEQYF,TGTGCCTGGAGTCCCGGCAGGGGTTCCTACGAGCAGTACTTC
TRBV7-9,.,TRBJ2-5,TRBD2,CASSPRTSGGQETQYF,TGTGCCAGCAGCCCGCGGACTAGCGGGGGGCAAGAGACCCAGTACTTC
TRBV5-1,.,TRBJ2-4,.,CASKISPREDIQYF,TGCGCCAGCAAGATCTCCCCCAGGGAGGACATTCAGTACTTC
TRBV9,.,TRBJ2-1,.,CASSVTSSGNEQFF,TGTGCCAGCAGCGTAACTAGCTCAGGCAATGAGCAGTTCTTC
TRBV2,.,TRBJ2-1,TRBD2,CASKSSGGYNEQFF,TGTGCCAGCAAATCTAGCGGGGGGTACAATGAGCAGTTCTTC
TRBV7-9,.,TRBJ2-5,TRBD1,CASSYSDRGRQETQYF,TGTGCCAGCAGCTACAGCGACAGGGGGCGGCAAGAGACCCAGTACTTC
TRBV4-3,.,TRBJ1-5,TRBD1,CASSQGTGVNQPQHF,TGCGCCAGCAGCCAAGGGACAGGGGTCAATCAGCCCCAGCATTTT
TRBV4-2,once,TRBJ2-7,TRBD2,CASSQVAGGLEEQYF,TGTGCCAGCAGCCAAGTTGCGGGGGGACTGGAGGAGCAGTACTTC
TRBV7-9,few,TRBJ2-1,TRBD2,CASSPPGRGGNEQFF,TGTGCCAGCAGCCCCCCGGGGCGGGGGGGGAATGAGCAGTTCTTC
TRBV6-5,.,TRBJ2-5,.,CASSYSGHPQETQYF,TGTGCCAGCAGTTACTCGGGACACCCGCAAGAGACCCAGTACTTC
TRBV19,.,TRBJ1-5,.,CASSIFSGSNQPQHF,TGTGCCAGTAGTATTTTCTCAGGGTCCAATCAGCCCCAGCATTTT
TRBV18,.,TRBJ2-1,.,CASSPPRAEAGYNEQFF,TGTGCCAGCTCACCACCCAGGGCGGAGGCCGGCTACAATGAGCAGTTCTTC
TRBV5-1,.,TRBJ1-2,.,CASSLEGLHGYTF,TGCGCCAGCAGCTTGGAAGGGTTACATGGCTACACCTTC
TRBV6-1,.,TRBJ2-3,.,CASSEVGGSADTQYF,TGTGCCAGCAGTGAAGTCGGGGGTTCGGCAGATACGCAGTATTTT
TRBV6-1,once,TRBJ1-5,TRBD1,CASSTQGTQPQHF,TGTGCCAGCAGTACACAGGGGACTCAGCCCCAGCATTTT
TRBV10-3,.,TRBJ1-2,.,CAISPDSYGYTF,TGTGCCATCAGTCCGGACAGCTATGGCTACACCTTC
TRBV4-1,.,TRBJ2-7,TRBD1,CASSQDWPGGSYEQYF,TGCGCCAGCAGCCAAGATTGGCCAGGGGGATCCTACGAGCAGTACTTC
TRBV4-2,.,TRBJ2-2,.,CASSQDRAPGELFF,TGTGCCAGCAGCCAAGATCGGGCACCCGGGGAGCTGTTTTTT
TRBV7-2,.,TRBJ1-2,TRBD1,CASSLAGTGRGTNYGYTF,TGTGCCAGCAGCTTAGCTGGGACAGGGAGGGGTACTAACTATGGCTACACCTTC
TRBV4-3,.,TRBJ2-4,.,CASSQARGENIQYF,TGCGCCAGCAGCCAAGCCAGGGGGGAAAACATTCAGTACTTC
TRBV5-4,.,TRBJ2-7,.,CASSLVSRQSYEQYF,TGTGCCAGCAGCTTGGTGAGTCGACAATCCTACGAGCAGTACTTC
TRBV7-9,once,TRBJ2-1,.,CASSGHNEQFF,TGTGCCAGCAGCGGACACAATGAGCAGTTCTTC
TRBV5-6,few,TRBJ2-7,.,CASSFREGGYEQYF,TGTGCCAGCAGCTTTAGGGAGGGGGGATACGAGCAGTACTTC
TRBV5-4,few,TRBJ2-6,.,CASSLTGANVLTF,TGTGCCAGCAGCCTTACTGGGGCCAACGTCCTGACTTTC
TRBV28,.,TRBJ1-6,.,CASASLGSSYNSPLHF,TGTGCCAGCGCATCGCTAGGGAGCTCCTATAATTCACCCCTCCACTTT
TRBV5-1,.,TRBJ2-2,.,CASSLASGATGELFF,TGCGCCAGCAGCTTGGCGTCGGGGGCCACCGGGGAGCTGTTTTTT